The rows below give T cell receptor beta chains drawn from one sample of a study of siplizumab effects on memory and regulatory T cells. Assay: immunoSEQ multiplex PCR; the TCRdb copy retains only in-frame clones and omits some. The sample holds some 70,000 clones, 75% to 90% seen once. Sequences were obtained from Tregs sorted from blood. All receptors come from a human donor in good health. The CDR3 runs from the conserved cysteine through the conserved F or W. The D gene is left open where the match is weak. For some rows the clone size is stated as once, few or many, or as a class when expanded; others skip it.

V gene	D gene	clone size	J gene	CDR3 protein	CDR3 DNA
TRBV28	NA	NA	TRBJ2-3	CASSFSGVTQYF	TGTGCCAGCAGTTTTTCAGGCGTCACGCAGTATTTT
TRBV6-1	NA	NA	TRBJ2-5	CASSVGQETQYF	TGTGCCAGCAGTGTCGGGCAAGAGACCCAGTACTTC
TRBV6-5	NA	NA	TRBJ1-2	CASSYSGTGFYGYTF	TGTGCCAGCAGTTACTCGGGGACCGGCTTCTATGGCTACACCTTC
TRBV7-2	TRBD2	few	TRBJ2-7	CASSLGLAGVAQYF	TGTGCCAGCAGCTTAGGACTAGCGGGAGTGGCGCAGTACTTC
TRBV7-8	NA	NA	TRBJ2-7	CASSQTLPGLTYEQYF	TGTGCCAGCAGCCAAACCCTACCGGGATTAACCTACGAGCAGTACTTC
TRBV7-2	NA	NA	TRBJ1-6	CASSLRRATPLHF	TGTGCCAGCAGCTTGAGGAGGGCGACACCCCTCCACTTT
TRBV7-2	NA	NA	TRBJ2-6	CASSLQGRVIAGANVLTF	TGTGCCAGCAGCCTGCAAGGCAGGGTTATCGCTGGGGCCAACGTCCTGACTTTC
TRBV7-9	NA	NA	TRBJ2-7	CASSPVYEQYF	TGTGCCAGCAGCCCTGTATACGAGCAGTACTTC
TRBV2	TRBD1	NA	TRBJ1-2	CASTGQDYGYTF	TGTGCCAGCACTGGACAGGACTATGGCTACACCTTC
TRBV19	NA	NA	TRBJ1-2	CASSLRGNYGYTF	TGTGCCAGTAGCCTTAGGGGGAACTATGGCTACACCTTC
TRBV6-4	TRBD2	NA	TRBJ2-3	CASSNLAGVTDTQYF	TGTGCCAGCAGTAATTTAGCGGGGGTCACAGATACGCAGTATTTT
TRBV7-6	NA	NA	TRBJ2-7	CASSSSPGALPTEQYF	TGTGCCAGCAGCTCCTCCCCAGGGGCGCTCCCCACAGAGCAGTACTTC
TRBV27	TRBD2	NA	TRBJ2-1	CASSGTSGRAYNEQFF	TGTGCCAGCAGCGGGACTAGCGGGAGGGCCTACAATGAGCAGTTCTTC
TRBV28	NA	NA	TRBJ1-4	CASSSHPREGEKLFF	TGTGCCAGCAGTTCCCACCCCAGGGAGGGGGAAAAACTGTTTTTT
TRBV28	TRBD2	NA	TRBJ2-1	CASSISGRGYEQFF	TGTGCCAGCAGTATTAGCGGGAGGGGCTATGAGCAGTTCTTC
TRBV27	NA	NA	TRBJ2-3	CASSWGPTDTQYF	TGTGCCAGCAGCTGGGGACCCACAGATACGCAGTATTTT
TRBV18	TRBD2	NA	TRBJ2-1	CASSPGLAVNEQFF	TGTGCCAGCTCACCCGGACTAGCGGTGAATGAGCAGTTCTTC
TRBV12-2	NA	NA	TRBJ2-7	CASRFGRENTSYEQYF	TGTGCAAGTCGCTTTGGGCGGGAGAATACTTCCTACGAGCAGTACTTC
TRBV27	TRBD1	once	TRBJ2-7	CASSLLSGQGHYEQYF	TGTGCCAGCAGTTTACTATCAGGACAGGGCCACTACGAGCAGTACTTC
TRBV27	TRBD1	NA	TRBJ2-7	CASSLGAGGIYEQYF	TGTGCCAGCAGTTTAGGGGCAGGGGGCATCTACGAGCAGTACTTC
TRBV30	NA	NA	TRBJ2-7	CAWSKGNLGGRYEQYF	TGTGCCTGGTCAAAAGGGAACCTCGGGGGTCGGTACGAGCAGTACTTC
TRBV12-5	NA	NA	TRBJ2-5	CASAWEETQYF	TGTGCTAGTGCCTGGGAAGAGACCCAGTACTTC
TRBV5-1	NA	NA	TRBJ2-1	CASSLVPGYEQFF	TGCGCCAGCAGCTTGGTTCCGGGGTATGAGCAGTTCTTC
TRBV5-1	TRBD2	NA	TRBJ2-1	CASRTGTSGVGFF	TGCGCCAGCAGGACCGGGACTAGCGGGGTTGGGTTCTTC